This TCR beta chain was obtained from a study of cytomegalovirus exposure and HLA in healthy donors. The primer mix had 60 Vbeta and 13 Jbeta primers. This table comes from immunoSEQ multiplex PCR, and its TCRdb copy is limited to in-frame clones, with some not included. The data show roughly 80,000 clones, 65% to 85% seen once. Germline values: CDR1 MNHEY, CDR2 SMNVEV (reference sequence). The CDR3 is 14 amino acids. V lost 3 bases, J lost 4 bases, and 12 bases lay in between. The receptor was isolated from a woman in her forties or fifties in good health and CMV-seronegative. The sequenced sample was PBMCs. The rearrangement links TRBV27 to TRBJ1-2; D might be TRBD1 (6 bases). CDR3 nucleotides: TGTGCCAGCAGTTTTGGTACAGGGACCTATGGCTACACCTTC. Translating it yields CASSFGTGTYGYTF.